This T cell receptor beta chain is from a study of human T cells and chemical hapten exposure. Study-wide results and limits: PT1 expanded TCR counts and patch test score correlated positively.

Library construction involved attaching unique molecular identifiers to individual cDNA molecules, which allowed quantitative, reproducible TCR counting. Each CDR3 protein is one row after TCRdb ran MiXCR on the RACE reads. The sample has some 71,000 distinct CDR3 sequences, over 8.5% seen once; the top ten hold 1.4%. CDR3 size: 15 residues. The germline V gene has CDR1 MNHEY and CDR2 SVGAGI. V lost 6 bases and J 2 bases, leaving 17 bases between the germline ends. Time point denoted: patch test 3, about 24 weeks after DPC sensitization. This sample's treatment: therapeutic diphenylcyclopropenone sensitization with weekly scalp DPC. Patch tests were applied only after blood draws. Unfractionated whole blood was the source from which total RNA was extracted. With respect to this clonotype: Its antigen is as yet unknown.

The source of this sequence is a woman aged 50 to 65 with alopecia areata. Some clones in this sample may be carry-over from other donors' samples. This specimen consisted of whole blood, obtained in connection with sensitization to the hapten diphenylcyclopropenone (DPC). V is TRBV6-5 and J is TRBJ2-7, with D perhaps assigned TRBD1 or TRBD2 (7 bases each). The CDR3 DNA reads TGTGCCAGCAGCCCCAGGGGGGGCTTAACCTACGAGCAGTACTTC. This sequence encodes CASSPRGGLTYEQYF.